Listed here are 21 T cell receptor beta chains from one sample, sequenced in a study of blood T cell repertoires in COVID-19 (dated by TCRdb to about 2020). Library preparation employed the immunoSEQ multiplex PCR assay. Held by TCRdb, this immuneACCESS table contains in-frame sequences only and omits some clones. Under half of the omission traces to an unresolved V gene where checked; the cause of the rest is unknown. Counted in this sample were about 370,000 clones; roughly nine tenths of them appeared once. Approximately 1% of the sample is held by the ten biggest clonotypes. The sequencing sample was made of PBMCs or T cells enriched from blood (not recorded which). All receptors come from a man in his late teens or twenties who had recovered from COVID-19.

The genes are TRBV7-7 and TRBJ2-1, with 10 bases identical to TRBD1. Germline V gene lookup returns CDR1 SSHAT and CDR2 FNYEAQ (reference sequence). This CDR3 spans 15 amino acids. Unmatched junction bases numbered 8, after V lost 4 bases and J lost 8 bases. The CDR3 DNA reads as TGTGCCAGCAGCTCACTCGGGACAGGGGTGGATGAGCAGTTCTTC. Its translation: CASSSLGTGVDEQFF.

The chain links TRBV7-2 to TRBJ2-3; 7 nucleotides agree with TRBD2. The germline CDR1 and CDR2 sequences are SGHTA and FQGNSA. The V segment lost 1 base and the J segment 8 bases; nucleotides outside the gene matches: 12. The CDR3 loop spans 16 amino acids. As DNA, the CDR3 is TGTGCCAGCAGCTTAGAACTGGCGGGAGTACTTCGTACGCAGTATTTT. Protein sequence: CASSLELAGVLRTQYF.

V is TRBV3-1 (or the pseudogene TRBV3-2) and J is TRBJ1-3; maybe TRBD1 (5 bases). Germline V gene sequence: CDR1 LGHDT, CDR2 YNNKEL (reference sequence). Trimming removed 3 bases from V and 4 bases from J, with 16 bases in between. The CDR3 has 16 amino acids. DNA of the CDR3: TGTGCCAGCAGCCACCAGATCCCGACAGTCGGAAACACCATATATTTT. Translation: CASSHQIPTVGNTIYF.

This rearrangement joins TRBV7-8 to TRBJ1-3; D gene ambiguous. Germline V gives CDR1 SGHVS, CDR2 FQNEAQ. CDR3 length: 15 amino acids. Trimming cost V 5 bases and J 3 bases, with 14 bases left between them. The DNA of the CDR3 is TGTGCCAGCAGCCCCTTCCAGGCCGGTGGAAACACCATATATTTT. Translation gives CASSPFQAGGNTIYF.

The chain recombines TRBV28 with TRBJ2-5; D is possibly TRBD1 (6 bases). The CDR3 runs 13 residues. From germline, CDR1 is MDHEN and CDR2 SYDVKM. Trimming took 6 bases from V and 3 from J, leaving 11 bases between them. In DNA, the CDR3 is TGTGCCAGCAGCTTCGGACAGAAAGAGACCCAGTACTTC. This translates into CASSFGQKETQYF.

V gene TRBV28 combines with J gene TRBJ2-7, with 10 positions matching TRBD2. V lost 7 bases to trimming and J lost 3 bases; unmatched junction nucleotides: 9. The germline CDR1 and CDR2 sequences are MDHEN and SYDVKM. The CDR3 has 15 residues. The CDR3 DNA sequence: TGTGCCAGCACCCGGGGGTCTAGCGGGAGCTACGAGCAGTACTTC. It yields the protein CASTRGSSGSYEQYF.

The rearrangement joins TRBV7-2 to TRBJ1-6, with a possible D match to TRBD1 (6 bases). The CDR3 totals 15 residues. Germline V gene sequence: CDR1 SGHTA, CDR2 FQGNSA. The V end was cut by 4 bases, the J end by 8 bases, with 15 bases between. CDR3 nucleotide sequence: TGTGCCAGCAGCTCCTTACAGGGAGCCGATTCACCCCTCCACTTT. The encoded protein is CASSSLQGADSPLHF.

This chain uses TRBV19 with TRBJ1-4; 8 nucleotides line up with TRBD1. The germline V gene has CDR1 LNHDA and CDR2 SQIVND (reference sequence). V lost 0 bases to trimming and J lost 0 bases; unmatched junction nucleotides: 15. The CDR3 totals 21 residues. The DNA of the CDR3 is TGTGCCAGTAGTATAGATAGGCGACAGGGGCGCCCACAAGCAACTAATGAAAAACTGTTTTTT. Protein sequence: CASSIDRRQGRPQATNEKLFF. Drawing the rest from reference TRBV19 and TRBJ1-4, the complete variable domain is DGGITQSPKYLFRKEGQNVTLSCEQNLNHDAMYWYRQDPGQGLRLIYYSQIVNDFQKGDIAEGYSVSREKKESFPLTVTSAQKNPTAFYLCASSIDRRQGRPQATNEKLFFGSGTQLSVL.

The V gene is TRBV6-5, the J gene TRBJ1-2; TRBD1 matches at 8 bases. Trimming at V came to 1 base and at J to 7 bases, leaving 11 bases not matched to a gene. This CDR3 contains 16 residues. Germline CDR1 is MNHEY and CDR2 is SVGAGI. The CDR3 nucleotides are TGTGCCAGCAGTTACTTGCGGACAGGGTGGGGCTTTGGCTACACCTTC. This codes for CASSYLRTGWGFGYTF.

The CDR3 spells CASRTALGLPKNEQFF. CDR3 nucleotides: TGTGCCAGCAGGACCGCGCTGGGACTACCCAAAAATGAGCAGTTCTTC. This chain uses TRBV21-1 with TRBJ2-1; the listed D gene, TRBD2, was not tested against the DNA. TRBV21-1 is a pseudogene segment. The CDR3 is made up of 16 amino acids.

The chain employs TRBV7-9 and TRBJ1-4; 8 positions match TRBD1. CDR3 length equals 19 residues. J lost 0 bases, V lost 5 bases, and 14 bases had no gene match. Germline values: CDR1 SEHNR, CDR2 FQNEAQ (reference sequence). CDR3 amino acids: CASSPGDRGLASTNEKLFF. CDR3 nucleotides: TGTGCCAGCAGCCCGGGAGACAGGGGCCTAGCCTCAACTAATGAAAAACTGTTTTTT.

The chain joins TRBV4-1 to TRBJ1-2, with 12 positions matching TRBD1. Losses at the gene ends were 4 bases for V and 8 bases for J; bases not matched to a gene: 5. The germline gives CDR1 MGHRA, CDR2 YSYEKL. This CDR3 is built from 14 residues. In DNA, the CDR3 is TGCGCCAGCAGCCGGACCGGGACAGGGGGCGGCTACACCTTC. Its protein is CASSRTGTGGGYTF.

The chain employs TRBV6-6 and TRBJ2-7; a possible D gene is TRBD1 (6 bases). Germline values: CDR1 MNHNY, CDR2 SVGAGI (reference sequence). The CDR3 is 16 amino acids. V was trimmed by 0 bases and J by 2 bases, leaving 14 bases between them. The CDR3, as DNA: TGTGCCAGCAGTTACTCGATCCCAGGGGTGGCCTACGAGCAGTACTTC. It specifies CASSYSIPGVAYEQYF.

V usage is TRBV11-1 and J usage is TRBJ1-4; D not resolved. Germline lookup yields CDR1 SGHAT and CDR2 FQDESV (reference sequence). Trimming removed 6 bases from V and 6 bases from J, with 11 bases in between. The CDR3 loop spans 13 amino acids. CDR3 amino acids: CASRSWSDEKLFF. The DNA for the CDR3 is TGTGCCAGCAGAAGTTGGTCGGATGAAAAACTGTTTTTT.

This chain links TRBV9 with TRBJ2-7, with D possibly TRBD1 on 5 matching bases. From germline, CDR1 is SGDLS and CDR2 YYNGEE. The CDR3 consists of 15 residues. The ends were cut back, 0 bases at V and 0 bases at J, with 10 bases in the middle. Here the CDR3 reads CASSVDVGASYEQYF. The DNA of the CDR3 is TGTGCCAGCAGCGTAGATGTAGGGGCCTCCTACGAGCAGTACTTC.

This rearrangement joins TRBV5-4 to TRBJ1-1; D uncertain. Germline V gene sequence: CDR1 SGHNT, CDR2 YYREEE (reference sequence). V lost 2 bases to trimming and J lost 1 base, with 9 bases between them. The CDR3 sequence is 14 residues long. The CDR3 DNA reads TGTGCCAGCAGCTTCGGCGGTCGGAACACTGAAGCTTTCTTT. It is translated as CASSFGGRNTEAFF.

This clone occurred a few times. V usage is TRBV11-2 and J usage is TRBJ2-3; TRBD1 matches at 8 bases. The CDR3 totals 15 residues. Germline-derived CDR1 and CDR2 are SGHAT and FQNNGV. V shed 4 bases and J 5 bases; nucleotides not matched to a gene: 8. The CDR3 spells CASSSRTGQGDTQYF. The CDR3 coding sequence is TGTGCCAGCAGCTCGAGGACAGGGCAGGGAGATACGCAGTATTTT.

This rearrangement joins TRBV19 to TRBJ1-1, with 8 nucleotides matching TRBD1. Looked up from germline, CDR1 is LNHDA and CDR2 is SQIVND (reference sequence). V lost 1 base, J lost 6 bases, and 10 bases stayed unmatched. CDR3 length equals 16 residues. CDR3 sequence reads: CASSIGGDRRLAEAFF. CDR3 sequence (DNA): TGTGCCAGTAGTATAGGAGGGGACAGGCGACTGGCTGAAGCTTTCTTT.

The chain uses TRBV6-5 and TRBJ2-2; possible D gene TRBD2, 6 bases. The V gene's germline CDR1 is MNHEY and CDR2 SVGAGI. The ends were cut back, 4 bases at V and 2 bases at J, with 14 bases in the middle. This CDR3 has 16 amino acids. The CDR3 protein is CASSSLSGSNTGELFF. The CDR3 nucleotides are TGTGCCAGCAGTTCCCTCAGCGGGTCAAACACCGGGGAGCTGTTTTTT.

The rearrangement joins TRBV6-5 to TRBJ2-3; 8 bases agree with TRBD2. The CDR3 length is 15 residues. Trimming cost V 6 bases and J 2 bases; bases outside gene matches: 7. Germline CDR1 is MNHEY and CDR2 is SVGAGI. Here the CDR3 DNA reads TGTGCCAGCAGCCCACTAGCGGACGACACAGATACGCAGTATTTT. Translating it yields CASSPLADDTDTQYF.

The chain links TRBV6-5 to TRBJ2-7, with TRBD1 matching 7 bases. CDR1 is MNHEY, CDR2 SVGAGI, per germline. J gave up 3 bases and V 0 bases, and 2 bases lay outside the gene matches. The length of the CDR3 is 14 residues. CDR3 amino acids: CASSYSPGGYEQYF. The CDR3 DNA sequence: TGTGCCAGCAGTTACTCTCCAGGGGGCTACGAGCAGTACTTC.